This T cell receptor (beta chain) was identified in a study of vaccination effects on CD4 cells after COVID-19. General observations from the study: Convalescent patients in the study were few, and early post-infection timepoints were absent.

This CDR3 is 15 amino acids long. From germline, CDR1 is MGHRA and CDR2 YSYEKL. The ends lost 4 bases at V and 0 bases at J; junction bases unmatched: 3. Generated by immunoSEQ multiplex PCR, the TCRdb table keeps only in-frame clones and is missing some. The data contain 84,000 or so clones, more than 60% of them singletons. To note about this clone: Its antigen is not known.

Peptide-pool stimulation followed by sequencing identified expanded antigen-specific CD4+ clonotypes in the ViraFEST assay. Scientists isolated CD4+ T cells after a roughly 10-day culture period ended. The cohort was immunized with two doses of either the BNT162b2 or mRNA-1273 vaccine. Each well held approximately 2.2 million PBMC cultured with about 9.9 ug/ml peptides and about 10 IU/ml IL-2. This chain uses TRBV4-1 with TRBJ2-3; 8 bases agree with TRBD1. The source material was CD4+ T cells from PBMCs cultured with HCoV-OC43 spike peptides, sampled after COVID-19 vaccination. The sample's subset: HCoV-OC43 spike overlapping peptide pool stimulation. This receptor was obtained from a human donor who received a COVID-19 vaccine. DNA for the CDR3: TGCGCCAGCAGCCTCAGACAGGGGAGCACAGATACGCAGTATTTT. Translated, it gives CASSLRQGSTDTQYF.